This T cell receptor (beta chain) was captured by sequencing in a study of OX40 agonist ivuxolimab in advanced cancers. About the investigation overall: Ivuxolimab was a fully human IgG2 agonistic monoclonal antibody targeting the costimulatory receptor OX40 (CD134). Intravenous ivuxolimab was administered to patients every 2 weeks at six dose levels: 0.01, 0.1, 0.3, 1.5, 3 and 10 mg/kg. Of the roughly 51 dose-escalation patients, hepatocellular carcinoma was present in about 20, melanoma in around 15, renal cell carcinoma in 9 and head and neck cancer in 9. A male proportion of roughly 80% and a mean age of around 60 years, ranging from roughly 20 to 80, were recorded for the dose-escalation cohort. Prior anti-PD-1, anti-PD-L1 or anti-CTLA-4 therapy was permitted, and checkpoint inhibitors had been received by about 37% of dose-escalation patients. Partial responses occurred in three dose-escalation patients: two with cutaneous melanoma and one with hepatocellular carcinoma. Peripheral TCRbeta sequencing aimed to test whether ivuxolimab altered TCR sequence diversity and caused clonal T-cell expansion. The paper covers the monotherapy dose-escalation part of the phase I ivuxolimab trial, which included N of about 50 patients.

To sequence the TCRbeta CDR3 region, genomic DNA was isolated from the sorted cells. The immunoSEQ Assay was used to sequence the TCRbeta CDR3 regions. TCRdb retrieved this table from immuneACCESS and kept in-frame rearrangements only. Not all clones are present; in checked studies, unresolved V genes account for under half, and no reason is known for the remainder. In all, the sample holds some 68,000 clones, and 83% of those were seen once. Over 1.1% of the sample goes to the ten largest clones. Looking up the germline V gene (reference sequence) yields CDR1 SEHNR and CDR2 FQNEAQ. Trimming accounts for 5 bases at V and 6 bases at J, while the number of junction bases matched to no gene is 9. There are 14 amino acids in the CDR3, from cysteine to phenylalanine inclusive. Only the CDR3 DNA is retained, 42 bases long and in frame from the first base. The paper's findings and limits, for the study overall: Low levels of normalized T-cell clonal expansion were also seen in some patients who did not respond. After ivuxolimab, expanded clones were on average more numerous among CD8+ T cells than among CD4+ T cells. Clonal expansion of both CD4+ and CD8+ blood T cells was observed from baseline to week 6 at doses 0.1 to 3.0 mg/kg. In the 0.1-3.0 mg/kg groups, partial responders had among the lowest normalized peripheral clonal expansion, particularly in CD8+ T cells. The antigen specificity of the clonally expanded peripheral T cells was not determined.

Patients with autoimmune disease history or receiving systemic immunosuppression were excluded from the trial. Peripheral blood for TCR sequencing was collected from all dose cohorts at baseline, on cycle 4 day 1, and on cycle 7 day 1. The samples were taken from a phase I, first-in-human, multicenter, open-label dose-escalation trial of ivuxolimab. The trial enrolled adults with locally advanced or metastatic head and neck squamous cell, hepatocellular, melanoma or renal cell carcinoma. CD4+ and CD8+ T cells were sorted separately from peripheral blood before TCR sequencing. Points on this clone: Its antigen has not been determined. No clone much larger than this one lies a single base away; base qualities are absent.

The clonotype originates from an adult with an advanced solid tumor such as melanoma, head and neck, liver or kidney cancer. Recombination linked TRBV7-9 to TRBJ2-7, with TRBD1 identical over 8 junction bases. The sample in question was CD4+ or CD8+ T cells sorted from blood, obtained in a trial of the OX40 agonist ivuxolimab. At the DNA level, the sequence is TGTGCCAGCAGCATGCAGGGGGCAAAAGGCGAGCAGTACTTC. Its amino acids are CASSMQGAKGEQYF.